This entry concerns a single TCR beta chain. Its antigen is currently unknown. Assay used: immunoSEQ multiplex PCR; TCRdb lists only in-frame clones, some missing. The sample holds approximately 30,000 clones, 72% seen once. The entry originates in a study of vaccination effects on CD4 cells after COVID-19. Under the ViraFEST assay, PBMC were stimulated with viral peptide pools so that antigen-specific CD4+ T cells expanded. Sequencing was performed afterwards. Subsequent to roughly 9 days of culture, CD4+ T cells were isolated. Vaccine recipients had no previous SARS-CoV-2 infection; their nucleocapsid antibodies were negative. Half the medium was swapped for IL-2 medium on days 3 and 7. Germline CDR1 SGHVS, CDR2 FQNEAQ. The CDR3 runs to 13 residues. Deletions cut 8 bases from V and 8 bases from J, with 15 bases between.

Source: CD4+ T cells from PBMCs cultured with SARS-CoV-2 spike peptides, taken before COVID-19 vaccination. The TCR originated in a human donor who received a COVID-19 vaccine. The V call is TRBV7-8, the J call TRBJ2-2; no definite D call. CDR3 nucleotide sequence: TGTGCCAGCGGCGCCTACGTCGGTGGGGAGCTGTTTTTT. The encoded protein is CASGAYVGGELFF.